The rows below give T cell receptor beta chains drawn from one sample of a study of vaccination effects on CD4 cells after COVID-19. The table came from immunoSEQ multiplex PCR; TCRdb's copy has only in-frame clones and leaves some out. Of 71,000 or so clones listed, around 72% are singletons. Their target antigens are unknown. The sample here was CD4+ T cells from PBMCs cultured with HCoV-OC43 spike peptides, taken before COVID-19 vaccination. Receptors originate from a human donor who received a COVID-19 vaccine. Each CDR3 is given with its conserved first and last residue. Fields, in order: V gene, J gene, D gene, clone size, CDR3 DNA, CDR3 protein. A D gene is named only where the DNA matches it firmly. Rows give clone size only sometimes, using once, few, many, or a class for an expanded clone.

>TRBV27|TRBJ1-2|-|-
TGTGCCAGCAGGGGGACTGACACGGCTCACTATGGCTACACCTTC
CASRGTDTAHYGYTF
>TRBV7-8|TRBJ2-5|-|-
TGTGCCAGCAGCTTAGTAGGGGGGGCCATAGAGACCCAGTACTTC
CASSLVGGAIETQYF
>TRBV7-2|TRBJ2-1|-|-
TGTGCCAGCAGCATGACGGTAGACAATGAGCAGTTCTTC
CASSMTVDNEQFF
>TRBV5-4|TRBJ1-4|-|few
TGTGCCAGCAGCTTAGGGCAGTTTAATGAAAAACTGTTTTTT
CASSLGQFNEKLFF
>TRBV5-1|TRBJ1-1|-|-
TGCGCCAGCAGCTTGAGGGTTTCTAACACTGAAGCTTTCTTT
CASSLRVSNTEAFF
>TRBV18|TRBJ2-4|TRBD1|-
TGTGCCAGCTCACCAGGCAGGGGGCTGAACATTCAGTACTTC
CASSPGRGLNIQYF
>TRBV2|TRBJ1-5|-|few
TGTGCCAGCAGTGAAGTATGGGATCAGCCCCAGCATTTT
CASSEVWDQPQHF
>TRBV7-9|TRBJ1-1|TRBD1|-
TGTGCCAGCAGCTCCGGACAGGGGACAAGGATTGAAGCTTTCTTT
CASSSGQGTRIEAFF
>TRBV2|TRBJ1-1|TRBD1|-
TGTGCCAGCAGTCAACAGGGGTTGAGCACTGAAGCTTTCTTT
CASSQQGLSTEAFF
>TRBV28|TRBJ1-6|TRBD1|-
TGTGCCAGCAGTTTCCAAGGGGGCGGTCAGTCACCCCTCCACTTT
CASSFQGGGQSPLHF
>TRBV6-1|TRBJ1-3|-|-
TGTGCCAGCAGTGAAGATAGGGGGGCCCCTGGAAACACCATATATTTT
CASSEDRGAPGNTIYF
>TRBV6-6|TRBJ2-3|-|-
TGTGCCAGCAGTTACTCCGACACAGATACGCAGTATTTT
CASSYSDTDTQYF
>TRBV2|TRBJ1-2|-|-
TGTGCCAGCAGGCGGGACCTCTATGGCTACACCTTC
CASRRDLYGYTF
>TRBV6-5|TRBJ2-2|TRBD2|-
TGTGCCAGCAGTCTAAGACTAGCTGTTGGCGGGGAGCTGTTTTTT
CASSLRLAVGGELFF
>TRBV6-6|TRBJ2-5|TRBD1|-
TGTGCCAGCAGACCACAGGGGTTAGGGGAGACCCAGTACTTC
CASRPQGLGETQYF
>TRBV5-1|TRBJ2-3|TRBD2|-
TGCGCCAGCAGCCCTATAGCGGGGAACCCCACAGATACGCAGTATTTT
CASSPIAGNPTDTQYF
>TRBV6-2/TRBV6-3|TRBJ2-3|TRBD2|-
TGTGCCAGCAGTTCCAGACTAGCGGGGGGGAAAGATACGCAGTATTTT
CASSSRLAGGKDTQYF
>TRBV6-5|TRBJ2-3|-|-
TGTGCCAGCAGTTACTCGGGAAGAATTACAGATACGCAGTATTTT
CASSYSGRITDTQYF
>TRBV5-1|TRBJ1-6|-|-
TGCGCCAGCAGCTTGGCGACAGCACTCTATAATTCACCCCTCCACTTT
CASSLATALYNSPLHF
>TRBV24-1|TRBJ2-1|-|-
TGTGCCACCAGTGGCGACACGGGCCTCTACAATGAGCAGTTCTTC
CATSGDTGLYNEQFF
>TRBV7-2|TRBJ1-2|-|-
TGTGCCAGCAGCTTAATTCCTCATGGCTACACCTTC
CASSLIPHGYTF
>TRBV18|TRBJ2-3|-|few
TGTGCCAGCTCACCTTCGTCCGGGACAGATACGCAGTATTTT
CASSPSSGTDTQYF
>TRBV7-2|TRBJ2-5|TRBD1|-
TGTGCCAGCAGCTTCCGGGACAGGGGATACCAAGAGACCCAGTACTTC
CASSFRDRGYQETQYF
>TRBV10-1|TRBJ1-3|TRBD1|-
TGCGCCAGCAGTGAAAACAGGGGAGCCTCTGGAAACACCATATATTTT
CASSENRGASGNTIYF
>TRBV24-1|TRBJ2-5|-|-
TGTGCCACCAGTGATTCTGGCAGGAGAGAGACCCAGTACTTC
CATSDSGRRETQYF
>TRBV9|TRBJ2-2|-|-
TGTGCCAGCAGCGTAGGACCTAACACCGGGGAGCTGTTTTTT
CASSVGPNTGELFF
>TRBV4-3|TRBJ1-2|-|-
TGCGCCAGCAGCCAAGATCGACTTTATGGCTACACCTTC
CASSQDRLYGYTF
>TRBV4-1|TRBJ2-3|TRBD2|-
TGCGCCAGCAGCCTCTTCGGGACTAGCGGGGGTGGTACGGATACGCAGTATTTT
CASSLFGTSGGGTDTQYF
>TRBV3-1/TRBV3-2|TRBJ1-4|TRBD1|-
TGTGCCAGCAGCCAAGCCCGGGACAGGGAGGCCGCAACTAATGAAAAACTGTTTTTT
CASSQARDREAATNEKLFF
>TRBV6-2/TRBV6-3|TRBJ2-3|TRBD2|-
TGTGCCAGCAGTTACCCCGGACTAGCGGGGGCCACAGATACGCAGTATTTT
CASSYPGLAGATDTQYF
>TRBV24-1|TRBJ2-3|-|once
TGTGCCACCAGAGGCGGGGCCCCAGATACGCAGTATTTT
CATRGGAPDTQYF
>TRBV7-2|TRBJ1-3|-|few
TGTGCCAGCAGCTTAGGCCCTGGAAACACCATATATTTT
CASSLGPGNTIYF
>TRBV7-2|TRBJ2-4|-|-
TGTGCCAGCAGCTCGTGGGGGTCCGACATTGGCAAAAACATTCAGTACTTC
CASSSWGSDIGKNIQYF
>TRBV5-1|TRBJ1-6|-|few
TGCGCCAGCAGCTTGGAAGATTCACCCCTCCACTTT
CASSLEDSPLHF
>TRBV5-5|TRBJ2-3|TRBD2|-
TGTGCCAGCAGCTTGGCCCAGCTAGCGGGACTGAGCACAGATACGCAGTATTTT
CASSLAQLAGLSTDTQYF
>TRBV5-5|TRBJ1-3|-|-
TGTGCCAGCAGCCGCATAGGAAACACCATATATTTT
CASSRIGNTIYF
>TRBV12-5|TRBJ2-3|TRBD2|-
TGTGCTAGTCACGCGGGGGGAGTCACAGATACGCAGTATTTT
CASHAGGVTDTQYF
>TRBV5-5|TRBJ1-4|-|few
TGTGCCAGCAGCAACCGGGGGAGGGCTAATGAAAAACTGTTTTTT
CASSNRGRANEKLFF
>TRBV7-3|TRBJ1-1|-|-
TGTGCCAGCAGCTTAGACGGGTTGAACACTGAAGCTTTCTTT
CASSLDGLNTEAFF
>TRBV7-2|TRBJ2-3|-|-
TGTGCCAGCAGCTTAGCGGCAGATACGCAGTATTTT
CASSLAADTQYF
>TRBV18|TRBJ2-5|-|-
TGTGCCAGCTCACCACGGTGGGGCGAAGAGACCCAGTACTTC
CASSPRWGEETQYF